This TCR beta chain was captured in a study of blood T cells in healthy people across ages. Overall study findings and caveats: PBMCs went unsorted, and a conclusive naive versus antigen-experienced comparison was therefore prevented.

This clonotype came up a few times. Its cognate antigen is unknown. Alongside a J-beta primer mix, a sample-barcoded 5' primer served in a second PCR lasting roughly 6 to 11 cycles. Each CDR3 protein gets one entry after TCRdb re-called the 5' RACE reads with MiXCR. The data show 750,000 to 950,000 distinct CDR3 sequences, about 27% seen once. The CDR3 has 12 residues. V lost 8 bases and J lost 3, with 13 bases in between. CDR1 is DFQATT and CDR2 is SNEGSKA in the germline V gene (reference sequence). The sample was also linked to a second study, of T cells of mothers and their children.

This sequence originates from a woman between 35 and 50 years old in good health. The chain couples TRBV20-1 to TRBJ1-1; D remains unclear. The specimen sequenced was blood. The CDR3 region is CSTWGWDTEAFF. In DNA form, the CDR3 reads TGCAGTACTTGGGGATGGGACACTGAAGCTTTCTTT.